These 30 T cell receptor beta chains came from one sample sequenced in a study of T-cell memory formation after mild COVID-19. TCRdb independently ran MiXCR on the 5' RACE reads; one entry per CDR3 protein. The top ten clones hold 40% to 45% of a sample with 65,000 to 95,000 distinct CDR3 sequences, around 13% of them seen once. The specimen was PBMCs or a T cell subset sorted from them (not recorded which). The receptors here all came from a man younger than 30 who had mild COVID-19 (a few samples of this study predate the infection). Cell type and time point are not known.

Only a few counts were recorded for this clonotype. The rearrangement joins TRBV5-6 to TRBJ2-7; D might be TRBD1 (5 bases). Germline V gives CDR1 SGHDT, CDR2 YYEEEE. The length of the CDR3 is 16 residues. The germline V and J ends were trimmed by 3 bases and 3 bases, with 19 bases remaining between them. CDR3 amino acids: CASSSRSSDTFYEQYV. CDR3 nucleotide sequence: TGTGCCAGCAGCTCCCGTTCGTCGGACACTTTCTACGAGCAGTACGTC.

V is TRBV7-9 and J is TRBJ2-1; a weak D match, TRBD2 (6 bases). Between the trimmed V and J ends, which lost 5 bases and 4 bases, there was a span of 21 bases. Germline V lookup: CDR1 SEHNR, CDR2 FQNEAQ (reference sequence). There are 17 residues in the CDR3. The CDR3 loop reads CASSAPGATTEYNEQFF. CDR3 DNA: TGTGCCAGCAGCGCCCCGGGAGCCACAACCGAGTACAATGAGCAGTTCTTC.

This clonotype was seen more than once but under ten times. This chain connects TRBV6-6 to TRBJ2-5; the D is unclear. CDR1 and CDR2 from the germline V gene are MNHNY and SVGAGI (reference sequence). The CDR3 consists of 12 residues. V was cut by 2 bases and J by 1 base, with 2 bases left in between. The CDR3: CASSYTQETQYF. The CDR3 nucleotides read TGTGCCAGCAGTTACACCCAAGAGACCCAGTACTTC.

This clonotype was seen more than once but under ten times. This chain uses TRBV4-1 with TRBJ2-1; 11 bases map to TRBD2. V was pared by 1 base and J by 8 bases, with 1 base of the junction left unmatched. The germline gives CDR1 MGHRA, CDR2 YSYEKL. The CDR3 loop spans 14 amino acids. CDR3 coding DNA: TGCGCCAGCAGCCAAGTAGCGGGGGGGCATGAGCAGTTCTTC. Translation gives CASSQVAGGHEQFF.

This clonotype was detected ten times or more. The chain has TRBV4-3 and TRBJ1-2; D gene ambiguous. The V gene's germline CDR1 is LGHNA and CDR2 YSLEER. The V end was cut by 5 bases, the J end by 1 base, with 8 bases between. This CDR3 has 13 amino acids. CDR3 protein: CASSRTHNYGYTF. The DNA for the CDR3 is TGCGCCAGCAGCAGAACCCATAACTATGGCTACACCTTC.

This clonotype came up many times. The chain couples TRBV5-1 to TRBJ2-1, with D unresolved. CDR3 length: 11 amino acids. Germline V gene data show CDR1 as SGHRS and CDR2 as YFSETQ. The V end lost 0 bases, the J end lost 8 bases, and 3 bases lay between the germline ends. CDR3 region: CASSLGHEQFF. The CDR3 DNA reads TGCGCCAGCAGCTTGGGGCATGAGCAGTTCTTC.

This clonotype has only a few counts. V gene TRBV11-2 combines with J gene TRBJ1-3; D gene unclear. Germline V gene sequence: CDR1 SGHAT, CDR2 FQNNGV. With 5 bases removed from V and 3 bases from J, the gap between germline ends came to 14 bases. The CDR3 consists of 15 residues. The CDR3 region has the DNA TGTGCCAGCAGCCCCGAGTATGGTTATGGAAACACCATATATTTT. Encoded protein: CASSPEYGYGNTIYF.

In its sample, this clonotype was seen a few times. The chain employs TRBV29-1 and TRBJ2-1, with TRBD1 matching over 8 bases. This CDR3 has 15 residues. CDR1 and CDR2 (germline): SQVTM, ANQGSEA. Trimming cost V 6 bases and J 5 bases; bases outside gene matches: 12. The CDR3, as DNA: TGCAGCGTCACGAGACAGGGGACCCTCCACAATGAGCAGTTCTTC. Residues: CSVTRQGTLHNEQFF.

The CDR3 region is CASSQGAGKPLHF. The CDR3 DNA reads TGCGCCAGCAGCCAAGGGGCAGGCAAACCCCTCCACTTT. The chain links TRBV4-1 to TRBJ1-6; D remains ambiguous. CDR1 is MGHRA, CDR2 YSYEKL, per germline. The V end lost 1 base, the J end lost 12 bases, and 10 bases lay between the germline ends. The length of the CDR3 is 13 residues.

The V call is TRBV27, the J call TRBJ1-2, with TRBD1 matching 8 bases. Germline trimming cut 9 bases from V and 5 bases from J; bases unmatched to any gene: 2. This CDR3 has 11 residues. Looked up from germline, CDR1 is MNHEY and CDR2 is SMNVEV (reference sequence). CDR3 amino acids: CASTGGYGYTF. Here the CDR3 DNA reads TGTGCCAGTACAGGGGGTTATGGCTACACCTTC.

This clonotype has ten or more counts. The rearrangement links TRBV6-5 to TRBJ2-7; weak D call: TRBD2 (6 bases). CDR1 MNHEY and CDR2 SVGAGI come from the germline V gene. This CDR3 contains 18 residues. Trimming pared 5 bases from V and 0 bases from J, leaving 23 bases between. DNA of the CDR3: TGTGCCAGCAGTCACTTCAGCGTCGGGGGTCGAAGCTCCTACGAGCAGTACTTC. Its protein is CASSHFSVGGRSSYEQYF.

This clonotype turned up a few times. V usage is TRBV5-1 and J usage is TRBJ2-1; 7 bases are a match to TRBD1. Germline CDR1 and CDR2: SGHRS and YFSETQ. The CDR3 runs 14 residues. The J segment lost 8 bases and the V segment lost 4 bases, leaving 9 bases of the junction unmatched. CDR3 nucleotides: TGCGCCAGCAGCCCCCGGGACAGCACCGATGAGCAGTTCTTC. As protein: CASSPRDSTDEQFF.

This clonotype occurred a few times. This sequence joins TRBV7-6 and TRBJ2-7; no reliable D call. CDR3 size: 12 residues. Trimming shortened V by 5 bases and J by 4 bases, and 9 bases separated the two germline ends. Germline V gene data show CDR1 as SGHVS and CDR2 as FNYEAQ. The chain's CDR3 is CASSVTGYEQYF. In nucleotides, the CDR3 is TGTGCCAGCAGCGTTACCGGATACGAGCAGTACTTC.

V is TRBV12-3 or TRBV12-4 and J is TRBJ2-3; the D gene is possibly TRBD2 (6 bases). Trimming shortened V by 5 bases and J by 1 base, and 7 bases separated the two germline ends. CDR3 length: 13 residues. CDR3 nucleotide sequence: TGTGCCAGCAGTGGGACTGGCACAGATACGCAGTATTTT. Amino acids: CASSGTGTDTQYF.

The sample holds many counts of this clonotype. The chain couples TRBV10-3 to TRBJ2-3; D is possibly TRBD2 (6 bases). Trimming left V 3 bases short and J 3 bases short, with 10 bases between. CDR1 and CDR2 (germline): ENHRY, SYGVKD. This CDR3 has 14 amino acids. The DNA for the CDR3 is TGTGCCATCAGTGAAGGCGGGGTGACAGATACGCAGTATTTT. It yields the protein CAISEGGVTDTQYF.

The table lists this clonotype with a few counts. V and J are TRBV21-1 and TRBJ1-1; the DNA was not compared with TRBD1, the D call given in the table. TRBV21-1 is a pseudogene locus. This CDR3 comprises 14 residues. In DNA form, the CDR3 reads TGTGCCAGCAGCAAGAAGACAGGGAACACTGAAGCTTTCTTT. Its translation: CASSKKTGNTEAFF.

This chain joins TRBV6-5 and TRBJ2-1, with 8 positions matching TRBD1. The CDR3 is made up of 15 amino acids. The germline V gene encodes CDR1 MNHEY and CDR2 SVGAGI. Unmatched junction bases numbered 6, after V lost 6 bases and J lost 2 bases. The CDR3, as DNA: TGTGCCAGCAGGCCCACAGGGGGTGCCTACAATGAGCAGTTCTTC. It yields the protein CASRPTGGAYNEQFF.

The chain links TRBV13 to TRBJ2-5; perhaps TRBD2 as D (6 bases). CDR3 length equals 13 residues. Per the germline V gene, CDR1 is PRHDT and CDR2 is FYEKMQ (reference sequence). V lost 4 bases and J 5 bases, leaving 11 bases between the germline ends. The CDR3 DNA is TGTGCCAGCAGCTCGCGCGGGGAGGAGACCCAGTACTTC. Protein sequence: CASSSRGEETQYF.

The chain uses TRBV6-2 or TRBV6-3 and TRBJ2-3, with D perhaps matching TRBD1 (6 bases). Trimming cost V 2 bases and J 4 bases, with 10 bases left between them. CDR3 length equals 14 residues. Germline CDR1 MNHEY, CDR2 SVGEGT. CDR3 in amino acids: CASSYVTGSDTQYF. CDR3 DNA: TGTGCCAGCAGTTACGTGACAGGTTCAGATACGCAGTATTTT.

A few counts support this clonotype. This chain uses TRBV4-1 with TRBJ1-4; TRBD1 aligns across 8 bases. Unmatched junction bases numbered 8, after V lost 8 bases and J lost 6 bases. CDR1 and CDR2 (germline): MGHRA, YSYEKL. The CDR3 is 14 residues long. The CDR3 sequence is CASLDRGRDEKLFF. In nucleotides, the CDR3 is TGCGCCAGCCTTGACAGGGGCCGAGATGAAAAACTGTTTTTT.

V gene TRBV4-1 combines with J gene TRBJ1-1, with D possibly matching TRBD1 (5 bases). Germline CDR1 reads MGHRA; CDR2 reads YSYEKL. The V and J ends lost 2 bases and 6 bases respectively, with 16 bases between them. The CDR3 contains 15 residues. The CDR3 nucleotides read TGCGCCAGCAGCCAACGATATAGCGGGGGAGCTGAAGCTTTCTTT. This sequence encodes CASSQRYSGGAEAFF.

This sequence joins TRBV5-4 and TRBJ1-2, with unresolved D. This CDR3 region has 15 residues. Germline CDR1 and CDR2: SGHNT and YYREEE (reference sequence). V was pared by 0 bases and J by 4 bases, with 13 bases between. CDR3 residues: CASSLDPQAVYGYTF. The CDR3 bases are TGTGCCAGCAGCTTGGACCCCCAGGCCGTCTATGGCTACACCTTC.

CDR3 loop: CASSLFGEIAEAFF. The CDR3 DNA reads TGTGCCAGCAGTTTATTCGGGGAGATCGCTGAAGCTTTCTTT. This chain uses TRBV12-3 or TRBV12-4 with TRBJ1-1; the D is unclear. This CDR3 has 14 residues. Trimming took 2 bases from V and 6 from J, leaving 13 bases between them.

The J gene is TRBJ2-7, the V gene TRBV4-1, with a weak D call TRBD1 (6 bases). Germline CDR1 and CDR2: MGHRA and YSYEKL. This CDR3 is built from 17 residues. With 0 bases removed from V and 7 bases from J, the gap between germline ends came to 22 bases. CDR3 coding DNA: TGCGCCAGCAGCCAAGATATTCGGCAGGGGCTTCTGGGGGAGCAGTACTTC. As protein: CASSQDIRQGLLGEQYF.

This clonotype was observed a handful of times. The V call is TRBV29-1, the J call TRBJ1-1; perhaps TRBD1 as D (6 bases). Germline V CDR1 and CDR2: SQVTM, ANQGSEA. V was clipped by 4 bases and J by 3 bases, with 18 bases between them. CDR3 length: 15 amino acids. The CDR3 loop reads CSVARVGGQDTEAFF. CDR3 bases: TGCAGCGTTGCCCGGGTGGGGGGGCAAGACACTGAAGCTTTCTTT. Combining the CDR3 with reference TRBV29-1 and TRBJ1-1 gives the whole variable domain SAVISQKPSRDICQRGTSLTIQCQVDSQVTMMFWYRQQPGQSLTLIATANQGSEATYESGFVIDKFPISRPNLTFSTLTVSNMSPEDSSIYLCSVARVGGQDTEAFFGQGTRLTVV.

Only a few counts were recorded for this clonotype. The rearrangement links TRBV27 to TRBJ2-1; D gene unclear. Looked up from germline, CDR1 is MNHEY and CDR2 is SMNVEV (reference sequence). Deletions cut 8 bases from V and 4 bases from J, with 3 bases between. This CDR3 region has 10 residues. As DNA, the CDR3 is TGTGCCAGCGGGTACAATGAGCAGTTCTTC. Its translation is CASGYNEQFF.

This clonotype has only a few counts. The V and J genes are TRBV5-1 and TRBJ2-7; 9 nucleotides line up with TRBD2. The CDR3 runs 15 residues. The germline CDR1 and CDR2 sequences are SGHRS and YFSETQ. V trimming: 4 bases; J trimming: 2 bases; junction bases outside the gene matches: 7. Here the CDR3 DNA reads TGCGCCAGCAGCCTGGACCCTAGCGGGACCTACGAGCAGTACGTC. Amino acid sequence: CASSLDPSGTYEQYV.

This chain joins TRBV7-8 and TRBJ2-7; unclear D gene. This CDR3 comprises 11 residues. V gave up 4 bases and J gave up 5 bases, with 6 bases separating them. CDR1 and CDR2 from the germline V gene are SGHVS and FQNEAQ. The CDR3 bases are TGTGCCAGCAGCTGGTCTGACGAGCAGTACTTC. Protein: CASSWSDEQYF. Supplemented by reference TRBV7-8 and TRBJ2-7, the full variable domain reads GAGVSQSPRYKVAKRGQDVALRCDPISGHVSLFWYQQALGQGPEFLTYFQNEAQLDKSGLPSDRFFAERPEGSVSTLKIQRTQQEDSAVYLCASSWSDEQYFGPGTRLTVT.

This clonotype was detected many times. The chain couples TRBV4-1 to TRBJ2-7, with 12 bases identical to TRBD2. Germline assignment: CDR1 MGHRA and CDR2 YSYEKL. The CDR3 length is 14 residues. V gave up 9 bases and J gave up 6 bases; unmatched junction bases: 9. In nucleotides, the CDR3 is TGCGCCAGAGACGCTAGCGGGGGGGCCTCCGAGCAGTACGTC. Its protein is CARDASGGASEQYV.

This clonotype showed up just a few times. This rearrangement joins TRBV7-9 to TRBJ2-7; possible D gene TRBD2, 6 bases. The V end lost 8 bases, the J end lost 5 bases, and 19 bases lay between the germline ends. The CDR3 is made up of 14 amino acids. In germline, CDR1 is SEHNR, CDR2 FQNEAQ (reference sequence). DNA of the CDR3: TGTGCCAGCGAAGACGGGGGACTTAGTGACGAGCAGTACTTC. This encodes CASEDGGLSDEQYF.